The rows below give T cell receptor beta chains drawn from one sample of a study of cytotoxic CD8 clonotypes in ibrutinib-treated CLL. Here immunoSEQ multiplex PCR was the method, and the copy in TCRdb shows in-frame clones only, minus some. The sample has over 140,000 clones; about 84% are singletons. The sample here was PBMCs, taken after 36 months of ibrutinib treatment. The origin of the receptors is a human donor with chronic lymphocytic leukemia. Each CDR3 is given with its conserved first and last residue. A D gene is named only where the DNA matches it firmly. Some rows mark clone size as missing; the rest say once, few, many or name a class of expanded clone.

V	J	D	size	CDR3	DNA
TRBV10-3	TRBJ1-2	TRBD1	.	CAIDGQGAGYTF	TGTGCCATTGACGGACAGGGGGCTGGCTACACCTTC
TRBV6-5	TRBJ2-1	TRBD2	.	CASRTGTSGKNEQFF	TGTGCCAGCAGAACCGGGACTAGCGGGAAAAATGAGCAGTTCTTC
TRBV7-9	TRBJ1-5	.	few	CASSLANQPQHF	TGTGCCAGCAGCCTAGCTAATCAGCCCCAGCATTTT
TRBV28	TRBJ1-2	.	.	CASSLTAMQPSYGYTF	TGTGCCAGCAGTTTAACGGCTATGCAGCCATCCTATGGCTACACCTTC
TRBV7-9	TRBJ1-2	.	.	CASSQIPGRFHNYGYTF	TGTGCCAGCAGTCAAATACCCGGACGTTTCCATAACTATGGCTACACCTTC
TRBV19	TRBJ1-1	.	.	CASSMRETEAFF	TGTGCCAGTAGTATGAGAGAGACTGAAGCTTTCTTT
TRBV19	TRBJ2-7	TRBD2	.	CASRRGGRSYEQYF	TGTGCCAGTAGACGCGGGGGACGGTCCTACGAGCAGTACTTC
TRBV10-1	TRBJ2-1	.	many	CASSESGFNEQFF	TGCGCCAGCAGTGAGTCGGGATTCAATGAGCAGTTCTTC
TRBV9	TRBJ1-3	.	few	CASSEVFGLSGNTIYF	TGTGCCAGCAGCGAGGTCTTTGGCCTCTCTGGAAACACCATATATTTT
TRBV29-1	TRBJ1-5	.	few	CSVARDSNQPQHF	TGCAGCGTTGCCAGGGATAGCAATCAGCCCCAGCATTTT
TRBV11-2	TRBJ2-5	.	.	CASSILWGETQYF	TGTGCCAGCAGCATCCTGTGGGGAGAGACCCAGTACTTC
TRBV28	TRBJ2-4	.	.	CASSLTGLLAKNIQYF	TGTGCCAGCAGTTTGACGGGACTTTTAGCCAAAAACATTCAGTACTTC
TRBV5-1	TRBJ2-1	.	.	CASSSVEEQQFF	TGCGCCAGCAGCTCAGTAGAAGAACAGCAGTTCTTC
TRBV27	TRBJ2-2	.	few	CASNRLGQVGTGELFF	TGTGCCAGCAACCGCTTAGGGCAAGTTGGCACCGGGGAGCTGTTTTTT
TRBV9	TRBJ2-7	.	once	CASSVSNDHEQYF	TGTGCCAGCAGCGTTTCTAACGACCACGAGCAGTACTTC
TRBV12-1	TRBJ2-1	.	.	CASSSTAVQNNEQFF	TGTGCCAGCAGCTCAACCGCCGTCCAGAACAATGAGCAGTTCTTC
TRBV19	TRBJ1-6	TRBD1	.	CASEGQGSPLHF	TGTGCCAGCGAGGGACAGGGATCTCCCCTCCACTTT
TRBV5-1	TRBJ2-7	TRBD1	.	CASRKQGATGEQYF	TGCGCCAGCAGAAAACAGGGGGCGACGGGAGAGCAGTACTTC
TRBV27	TRBJ1-1	.	.	CASSLSPGMNTEAFF	TGTGCCAGCAGTTTATCGCCCGGAATGAACACTGAAGCTTTCTTT
TRBV9	TRBJ2-2	.	few	CASSVRAQNTGELFF	TGTGCCAGCAGCGTAAGGGCCCAGAACACCGGGGAGCTGTTTTTT
TRBV6-4	TRBJ1-5	TRBD1	few	CASSPTGGNQPQHF	TGTGCCAGCAGCCCGACAGGGGGGAATCAGCCCCAGCATTTT
TRBV7-8	TRBJ2-7	TRBD2	.	CASSLLPGLAGPEQYF	TGTGCCAGCAGCTTACTCCCGGGACTAGCGGGGCCCGAGCAGTACTTC
TRBV2	TRBJ2-5	.	.	CASSDLGSQTQYF	TGTGCCAGCAGTGACTTGGGGTCCCAGACCCAGTACTTC
TRBV27	TRBJ1-4	.	.	CASSLADRATNEKLFF	TGTGCCAGCAGTTTGGCGGACCGGGCAACTAATGAAAAACTGTTTTTT
TRBV7-9	TRBJ2-1	.	.	CASSLFRGSGYNEQFF	TGTGCCAGCAGCCTATTCAGAGGTAGCGGATACAATGAGCAGTTCTTC
TRBV29-1	TRBJ1-1	.	.	CSVDFIVWGEAFF	TGCAGCGTTGATTTTATTGTCTGGGGTGAAGCTTTCTTT
TRBV6-5	TRBJ2-2	.	once	CASSYGWDTGELFF	TGTGCCAGCAGTTACGGTTGGGACACCGGGGAGCTGTTTTTT
TRBV5-8	TRBJ1-1	.	.	CAKALGAMNTEAFF	TGTGCCAAGGCGTTGGGGGCCATGAACACTGAAGCTTTCTTT
TRBV28	TRBJ1-5	TRBD1	.	CASRVDRRPQPQHF	TGTGCCAGCAGGGTGGACAGGAGACCTCAGCCCCAGCATTTT
TRBV10-1	TRBJ1-1	.	.	CASRDTGRPEAFF	TGCGCCAGCAGGGATACAGGGCGACCTGAAGCTTTCTTT
TRBV6-5	TRBJ1-1	.	once	CASSYSGIEAFF	TGTGCCAGCAGTTACTCGGGGATTGAAGCTTTCTTT
TRBV4-1	TRBJ1-1	.	few	CASSVLRLSTEAFF	TGCGCCAGCAGCGTGCTTCGGCTGAGCACTGAAGCTTTCTTT
TRBV27	TRBJ1-1	.	.	CASSSYGNTEAFF	TGTGCCAGCTCCAGTTACGGGAACACTGAAGCTTTCTTT
TRBV30	TRBJ2-1	TRBD2	.	CAWQRGVEQFF	TGTGCCTGGCAGCGGGGGGTGGAGCAGTTCTTC
TRBV10-2	TRBJ2-7	.	.	CASSPTRRTTYEQYF	TGCGCCAGCAGCCCTACTCGGCGCACTACCTACGAGCAGTACTTC
TRBV15	TRBJ2-3	.	.	CATSRGPSSPDTQYF	TGTGCCACCAGCAGAGGACCCAGTTCCCCAGATACGCAGTATTTT
TRBV6-5	TRBJ1-6	.	.	CASSYRGWDNSPLHF	TGTGCCAGCAGTTACCGTGGTTGGGATAATTCACCCCTCCACTTT
TRBV11-3	TRBJ2-7	.	once	CASSASGQSSYEQYF	TGTGCCAGCAGCGCGTCGGGACAAAGCTCCTACGAGCAGTACTTC
TRBV19	TRBJ1-4	.	few	CASSMEGTNEKLFF	TGTGCCAGTAGTATGGAGGGAACTAATGAAAAACTGTTTTTT